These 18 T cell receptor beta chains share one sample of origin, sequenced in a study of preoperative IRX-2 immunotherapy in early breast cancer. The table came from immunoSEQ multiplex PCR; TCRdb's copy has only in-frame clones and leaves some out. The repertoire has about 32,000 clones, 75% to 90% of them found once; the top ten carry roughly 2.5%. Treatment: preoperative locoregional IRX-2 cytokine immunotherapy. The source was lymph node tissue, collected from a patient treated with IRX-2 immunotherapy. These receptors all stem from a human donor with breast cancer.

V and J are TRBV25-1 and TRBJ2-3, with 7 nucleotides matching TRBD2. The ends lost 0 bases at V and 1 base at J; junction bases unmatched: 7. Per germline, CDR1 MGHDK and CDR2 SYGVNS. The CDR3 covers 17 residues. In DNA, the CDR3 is TGTGCCAGCAGTGAATACCCAGCGGGACCCCGCACAGATACGCAGTATTTT. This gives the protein CASSEYPAGPRTDTQYF. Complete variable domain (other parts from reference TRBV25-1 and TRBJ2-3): EADIYQTPRYLVIGTGKKITLECSQTMGHDKMYWYQQDPGMELHLIHYSYGVNSTEKGDLSSESTVSRIRTEHFPLTLESARPSHTSQYLCASSEYPAGPRTDTQYFGPGTRLTVL.

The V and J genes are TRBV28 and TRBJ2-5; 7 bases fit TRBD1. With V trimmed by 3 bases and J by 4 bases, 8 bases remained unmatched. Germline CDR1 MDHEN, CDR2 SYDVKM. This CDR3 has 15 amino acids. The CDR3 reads CASSFYRGWGETQYF. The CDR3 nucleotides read TGTGCCAGCAGTTTCTACAGGGGTTGGGGAGAGACCCAGTACTTC.

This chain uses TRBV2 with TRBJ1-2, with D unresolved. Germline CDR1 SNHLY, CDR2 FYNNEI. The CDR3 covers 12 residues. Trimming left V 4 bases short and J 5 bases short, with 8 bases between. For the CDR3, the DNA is TGTGCCAGCAGTGTCGGAGTATATGGCTACACCTTC. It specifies CASSVGVYGYTF. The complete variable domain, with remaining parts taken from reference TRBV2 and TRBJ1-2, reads EPEVTQTPSHQVTQMGQEVILRCVPISNHLYFYWYRQILGQKVEFLVSFYNNEISEKSEIFDDQFSVERPDGSNFTLKIRSTKLEDSAMYFCASSVGVYGYTFGSGTRLTVV.

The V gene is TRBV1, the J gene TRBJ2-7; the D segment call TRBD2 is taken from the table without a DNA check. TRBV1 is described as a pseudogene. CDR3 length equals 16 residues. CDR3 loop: CASSQEPASGRDEQYF. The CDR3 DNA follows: TGCGCCAGCAGCCAAGAACCGGCTAGCGGGAGGGATGAGCAGTACTTC.

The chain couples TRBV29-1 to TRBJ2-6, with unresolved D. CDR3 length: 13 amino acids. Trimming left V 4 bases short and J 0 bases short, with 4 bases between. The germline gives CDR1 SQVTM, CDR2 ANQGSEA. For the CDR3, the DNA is TGCAGCGTTGCGGGCTCTGGGGCCAACGTCCTGACTTTC. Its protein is CSVAGSGANVLTF. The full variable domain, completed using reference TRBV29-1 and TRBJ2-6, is SAVISQKPSRDICQRGTSLTIQCQVDSQVTMMFWYRQQPGQSLTLIATANQGSEATYESGFVIDKFPISRPNLTFSTLTVSNMSPEDSSIYLCSVAGSGANVLTFGAGSRLTVL.

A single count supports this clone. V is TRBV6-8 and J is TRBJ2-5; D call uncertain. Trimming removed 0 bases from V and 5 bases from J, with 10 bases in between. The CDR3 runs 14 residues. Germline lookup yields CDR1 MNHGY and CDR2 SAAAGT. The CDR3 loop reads CASSYSGQRETQYF. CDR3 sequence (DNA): TGTGCCAGCAGTTACTCGGGCCAAAGGGAGACCCAGTACTTC.

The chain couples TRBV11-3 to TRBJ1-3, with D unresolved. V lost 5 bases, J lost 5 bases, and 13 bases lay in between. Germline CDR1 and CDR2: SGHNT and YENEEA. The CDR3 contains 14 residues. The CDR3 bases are TGTGCCAGCAGCGATGCTTTATGGCGAAACACCATATATTTT. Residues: CASSDALWRNTIYF.

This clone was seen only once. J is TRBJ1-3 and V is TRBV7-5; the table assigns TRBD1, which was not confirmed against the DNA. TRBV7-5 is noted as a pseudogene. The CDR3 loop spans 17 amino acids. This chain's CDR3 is CASSQALQGSIGNTIYF. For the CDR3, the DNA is TGTGCCAGCAGCCAAGCCCTACAGGGCTCAATCGGAAACACCATATATTTT.

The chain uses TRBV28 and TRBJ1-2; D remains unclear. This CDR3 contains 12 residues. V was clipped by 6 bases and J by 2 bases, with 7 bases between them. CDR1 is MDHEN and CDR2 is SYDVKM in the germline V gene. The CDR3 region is CASSPTNYGYTF. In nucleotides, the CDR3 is TGTGCCAGCAGCCCTACGAACTATGGCTACACCTTC.

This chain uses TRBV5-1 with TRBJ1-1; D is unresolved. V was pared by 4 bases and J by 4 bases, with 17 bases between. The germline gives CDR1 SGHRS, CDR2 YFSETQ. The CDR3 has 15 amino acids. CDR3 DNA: TGCGCCAGCAGCCAAGGGAGTGCCGGTGGCACTGAAGCTTTCTTT. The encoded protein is CASSQGSAGGTEAFF.

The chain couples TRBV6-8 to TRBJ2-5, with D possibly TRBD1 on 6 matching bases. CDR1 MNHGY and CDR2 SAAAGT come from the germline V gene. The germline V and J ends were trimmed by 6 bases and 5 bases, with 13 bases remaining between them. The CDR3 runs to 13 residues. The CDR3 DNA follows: TGTGCCAGCAGACAGACAGGTCCGGAGACCCAGTACTTC. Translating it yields CASRQTGPETQYF.

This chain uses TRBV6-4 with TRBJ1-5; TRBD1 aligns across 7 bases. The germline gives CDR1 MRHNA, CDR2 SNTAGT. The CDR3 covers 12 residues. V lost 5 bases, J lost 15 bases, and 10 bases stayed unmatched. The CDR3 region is CASSYADRASHF. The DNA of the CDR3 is TGTGCCAGCAGTTACGCCGACAGGGCTTCGCATTTT.

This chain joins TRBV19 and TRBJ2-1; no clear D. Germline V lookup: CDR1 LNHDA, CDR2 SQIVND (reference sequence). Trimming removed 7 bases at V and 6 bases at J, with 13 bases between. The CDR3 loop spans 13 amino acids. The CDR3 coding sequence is TGTGCCAGTACGTCCGGCCCGGGCAATGAGCAGTTCTTC. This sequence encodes CASTSGPGNEQFF.

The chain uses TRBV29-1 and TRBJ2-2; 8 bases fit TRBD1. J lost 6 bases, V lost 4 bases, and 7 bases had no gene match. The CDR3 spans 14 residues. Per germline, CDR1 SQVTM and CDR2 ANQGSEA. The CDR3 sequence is CSVGGQGRAGELFF. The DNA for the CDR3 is TGCAGCGTTGGAGGACAGGGTAGGGCCGGGGAGCTGTTTTTT.

CDR3 protein: CASSLVDSRAHEQYF. CDR3 DNA sequence: TGTGCCAGCAGTTTGGTGGACAGTCGGGCACACGAGCAGTACTTC. This chain connects TRBV6-8 to TRBJ2-7, with D perhaps matching TRBD1 (6 bases). Germline lookup yields CDR1 MNHGY and CDR2 SAAAGT. CDR3 size: 15 residues. Deletions cut 4 bases from V and 5 bases from J, with 18 bases between.

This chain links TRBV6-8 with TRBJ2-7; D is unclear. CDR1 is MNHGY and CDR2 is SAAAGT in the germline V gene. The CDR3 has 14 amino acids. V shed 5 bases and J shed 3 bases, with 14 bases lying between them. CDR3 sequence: CASSRKTDGYEQYF. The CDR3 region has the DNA TGTGCCAGCAGTAGAAAAACGGACGGCTACGAGCAGTACTTC.

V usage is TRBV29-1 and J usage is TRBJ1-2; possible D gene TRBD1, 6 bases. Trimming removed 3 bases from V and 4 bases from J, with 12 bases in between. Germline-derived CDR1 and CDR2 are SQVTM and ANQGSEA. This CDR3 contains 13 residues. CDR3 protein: CSVETDRPYGYTF. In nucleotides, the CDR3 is TGCAGCGTTGAGACCGACAGGCCCTATGGCTACACCTTC.

CDR3 sequence (DNA): TGTGCCAGCAGCGTAGTAACAGGGGCGAACACTGAAGCTTTCTTT. Its protein is CASSVVTGANTEAFF. The V and J genes are TRBV9 and TRBJ1-1, with 7 bases lining up with TRBD1. The CDR3 runs 15 residues. J gave up 1 base and V 0 bases, and 3 bases lay outside the gene matches. The germline V gene encodes CDR1 SGDLS and CDR2 YYNGEE.